The present T cell receptor beta chain was sequenced within a study of beta chain features in type 1 diabetes. General observations from the study: A moderate, significant TCRB CDR3 shortening appeared in type 1 diabetes across four CD4+ subsets.

With regard to this clone: Its target is not known.

Averaging around 110 mL, one heparinised blood draw was given by each donor. Via CD45RO/CCR7/CD25/CD127/CD95/CD27, cells of the CD4+ naive, central memory, regulatory and stem cell-like memory subsets were sorted. The V gene's germline CDR1 is KGHSH and CDR2 LQKENI. The CDR3 extends over 14 amino acids. Trimming removed 3 bases from V and 2 bases from J, with 11 bases in between. TCRB transcripts that were expressed got sequenced, as all of the isolated RNA had been reverse transcribed. Here immunoSEQ multiplex PCR was the method, and the copy in TCRdb shows in-frame clones only, minus some. Of roughly 150,000 clones in the sample, about 7.8% were seen once.

The sample taken for sequencing was central memory CD4+ T cells from blood. The chain links TRBV18 to TRBJ2-7; a possible D gene is TRBD2 (6 bases). This TCR was recovered from a woman aged 40 to 55 with type 1 diabetes. The CDR3, as DNA: TGTGCCAGCTCACCTCAGCGGGTTACCTACGAGCAGTACTTC. Protein: CASSPQRVTYEQYF.